This section outlines one TCR beta chain sequence together with its context. Its target is unknown. J lost 8 bases, V lost 4 bases, and 3 bases had no gene match. CDR3 length: 13 residues. This sample is drawn from a study of T cell responses to AZD1222 COVID-19 vaccine. Produced via immunoSEQ multiplex PCR; TCRdb's table is partial and in-frame only. Of around 75,000 clones detected, approximately 90% appear once; the ten largest clones hold about 9%. Study-level findings and limits: Mapped onto spike, vaccine-associated CD4 TCRs spanned it and were dominant at 160-218 and 743-854. Rises in breadth and depth of Spike-specific TCRs came after two AZD1222 doses.

The clonotype comes from an adult who received the MenACWY meningococcal vaccine as a control. The starting material was peripheral blood, obtained 28 days after the second dose of the MenACWY control vaccine. The V gene is TRBV12-3 or TRBV12-4, the J gene TRBJ1-2, with 11 bases that match TRBD1. The CDR3 is CASSWTGGWGYTF. In nucleotides, the CDR3 is TGTGCCAGCAGTTGGACAGGGGGCTGGGGCTACACCTTC.